Following are 27 T cell receptor beta chains from one sample sequenced in a study of blood T cell repertoires in COVID-19. This table comes from immunoSEQ multiplex PCR, and its TCRdb copy is limited to in-frame clones, with some not included. The sample includes about 24,000 clones, around 86% of them seen just once. The sample consisted of peripheral blood. The source is a human donor in a cohort sampled during active COVID-19.

This chain uses TRBV11-3 with TRBJ2-7, with 8 bases identical to TRBD1. This CDR3 region has 15 residues. With 5 bases clipped from V and 4 bases from J, the junction kept 10 bases outside the gene matches. The germline V gene encodes CDR1 SGHNT and CDR2 YENEEA. CDR3 sequence: CASSPSGGPGYEQYF. In nucleotides, the CDR3 is TGTGCCAGCAGCCCATCAGGGGGCCCCGGTTACGAGCAGTACTTC. The full variable domain, in which reference TRBV11-3 and TRBJ2-7 provide the parts outside the CDR3, is EAGVVQSPRYKIIEKKQPVAFWCNPISGHNTLYWYLQNLGQGPELLIRYENEEAVDDSQLPKDRFSAERLKGVDSTLKIQPAELGDSAVYLCASSPSGGPGYEQYFGPGTRLTVT.

The V call is TRBV15, the J call TRBJ1-2; 7 bases map to TRBD1. The germline gives CDR1 LNHNV, CDR2 YYDKDF (reference sequence). V trimming: 5 bases; J trimming: 8 bases; junction bases outside the gene matches: 11. The CDR3 consists of 14 residues. The CDR3 DNA sequence: TGTGCCACCAGCCCCGAGCAGGGGGTAGGAGGCTACACCTTC. It yields the protein CATSPEQGVGGYTF.

The genes are TRBV5-4 and TRBJ1-1; possible D gene TRBD1, 6 bases. The CDR3 is made up of 15 amino acids. Germline CDR1 and CDR2: SGHNT and YYREEE (reference sequence). The V and J ends lost 2 bases and 4 bases respectively, with 15 bases between them. For the CDR3, the DNA is TGTGCCAGCAGCTTACGGGGGCCGGGAGGCACTGAAGCTTTCTTT. Amino acid sequence: CASSLRGPGGTEAFF.

The rearrangement links TRBV21-1 to TRBJ1-3; the table's TRBD1 call for D was not verified on the DNA. TRBV21-1 is flagged as a pseudogene. CDR3 length: 16 residues. In nucleotides, the CDR3 is TGTGCCAGCAGGGGGACAGGGGAGATATCTGGAAACACCATATATTTT. This encodes CASRGTGEISGNTIYF.

The CDR3: CASSVGDRGTDTQYF. In nucleotides, the CDR3 is TGTGCCAGCAGTGTGGGCGACAGGGGCACAGATACGCAGTATTTT. The rearrangement uses TRBV2 and TRBJ2-3, with 7 positions matching TRBD1. The CDR3 contains 15 residues. Germline loops: CDR1 SNHLY, CDR2 FYNNEI. J gave up 1 base and V 4 bases, and 5 bases lay outside the gene matches.

The chain carries TRBV7-2 and TRBJ1-5; 7 nucleotides match TRBD1. The CDR3 is 14 amino acids. The junction had 5 bases not matched to a gene; V was cut back by 5 bases and J by 4 bases. In germline, CDR1 is SGHTA, CDR2 FQGNSA. CDR3 amino acids: CASSTRTGNQPQHF. The CDR3 DNA follows: TGTGCCAGCAGCACTCGGACAGGTAATCAGCCCCAGCATTTT.

J is TRBJ2-7 and V is TRBV27, with 7 bases matching TRBD1. Per germline, CDR1 MNHEY and CDR2 SMNVEV (reference sequence). V was clipped by 5 bases and J by 3 bases; unmatched bases: 4. The CDR3 totals 13 residues. CDR3 coding DNA: TGTGCCAGCAGTCAGGGACAGTTCTACGAGCAGTACTTC. This gives the protein CASSQGQFYEQYF.

The V gene is TRBV5-1, the J gene TRBJ2-1; D possibly corresponds to TRBD1 (6 bases). V was clipped by 1 base and J by 7 bases, with 24 bases between them. This CDR3 contains 18 residues. From germline, CDR1 is SGHRS and CDR2 YFSETQ. The DNA for the CDR3 is TGCGCCAGCAGCTTGAAACAGGGCGGGCGCCTAAGGATGAATGAGCAGTTCTTC. It translates to CASSLKQGGRLRMNEQFF.

This chain links TRBV10-3 with TRBJ2-7; 7 bases agree with TRBD1. Losses at the gene ends were 6 bases for V and 6 bases for J; bases not matched to a gene: 8. Germline V gene sequence: CDR1 ENHRY, CDR2 SYGVKD. This CDR3 is 13 amino acids long. The CDR3 loop reads CAIRAGTAGEQYF. The CDR3 DNA is TGTGCCATCAGAGCCGGGACAGCCGGCGAGCAGTACTTC.

The sample holds a few counts of this clone. The chain employs TRBV5-4 and TRBJ2-7; TRBD2 matches 13 bases. The CDR3 length is 16 residues. CDR1 is SGHNT and CDR2 is YYREEE in the germline V gene (reference sequence). V shed 3 bases and J 4 bases; nucleotides not matched to a gene: 7. The CDR3 sequence is CASSSLTSGGTYEQYF. The CDR3 DNA reads as TGTGCCAGCAGCTCTTTGACTAGCGGGGGGACATACGAGCAGTACTTC.

The V and J genes are TRBV5-1 and TRBJ2-5; TRBD1 aligns across 11 bases. Germline loops: CDR1 SGHRS, CDR2 YFSETQ. V shed 2 bases and J 4 bases; nucleotides not matched to a gene: 4. This CDR3 is 15 amino acids long. This CDR3 is CASSFGGTGGETQYF. CDR3 nucleotide sequence: TGCGCCAGCAGCTTTGGGGGGACAGGGGGAGAGACCCAGTACTTC.

The chain employs TRBV11-3 and TRBJ2-1; the D gene is possibly TRBD2 (6 bases). Germline V gives CDR1 SGHNT, CDR2 YENEEA. Trimming removed 5 bases from V and 7 bases from J, with 12 bases in between. This CDR3 has 13 residues. The CDR3 nucleotides are TGTGCCAGCAGCCCGGGGGAGCGGAATGAGCAGTTCTTC. The encoded protein is CASSPGERNEQFF.

J is TRBJ1-6 and V is TRBV5-1, with 8 bases identical to TRBD1. Germline-derived CDR1 and CDR2 are SGHRS and YFSETQ. The CDR3 runs to 16 residues. The junction had 11 bases not matched to a gene; V was cut back by 4 bases and J by 8 bases. Here the CDR3 reads CASSLMTGEVYSPLHF. The CDR3, as DNA: TGCGCCAGCAGCCTCATGACAGGGGAAGTATATTCACCCCTCCACTTT.

Concerning this clone: The same CDR3 can be traced to other DNA sequences in this sample. The chain recombines TRBV9 with TRBJ2-7, with 11 bases that match TRBD2. Per germline, CDR1 SGDLS and CDR2 YYNGEE. This CDR3 is 15 amino acids long. V dropped 4 bases and J dropped 6; count of bases not matched to a gene: 9. The chain's CDR3 is CASSLSTSGGSEQYF. CDR3 coding DNA: TGTGCCAGCAGCCTATCAACTAGCGGGGGCTCCGAGCAGTACTTC.

The chain combines TRBV19 with TRBJ1-5; no clear D gene. The V end was cut by 6 bases, the J end by 7 bases, with 16 bases between. The CDR3 spans 14 residues. CDR1 is LNHDA and CDR2 is SQIVND in the germline V gene (reference sequence). This chain's CDR3 is CASSPMRRHQPQHF. The CDR3 DNA follows: TGTGCCAGTAGCCCCATGAGGCGGCACCAGCCCCAGCATTTT. The whole variable domain, filled in from reference TRBV19 and TRBJ1-5, reads DGGITQSPKYLFRKEGQNVTLSCEQNLNHDAMYWYRQDPGQGLRLIYYSQIVNDFQKGDIAEGYSVSREKKESFPLTVTSAQKNPTAFYLCASSPMRRHQPQHFGDGTRLSIL.

The CDR3 here is CASSQAGSSTDTQYF. For the CDR3, the DNA is TGTGCCAGTAGCCAAGCGGGTTCTAGCACAGATACGCAGTATTTT. This sequence joins TRBV19 and TRBJ2-3; TRBD2 is a possible D gene (6 bases). Germline V gene data show CDR1 as LNHDA and CDR2 as SQIVND (reference sequence). This CDR3 spans 15 amino acids. Trimming removed 6 bases at V and 0 bases at J, with 13 bases between. The entire variable domain, with the rest obtained from reference TRBV19 and TRBJ2-3, is as follows: DGGITQSPKYLFRKEGQNVTLSCEQNLNHDAMYWYRQDPGQGLRLIYYSQIVNDFQKGDIAEGYSVSREKKESFPLTVTSAQKNPTAFYLCASSQAGSSTDTQYFGPGTRLTVL.

The rearrangement joins TRBV3-1 (or the pseudogene TRBV3-2) to TRBJ2-1; 7 nucleotides match TRBD2. Germline trimming cut 0 bases from V and 7 bases from J; bases unmatched to any gene: 0. Germline lookup yields CDR1 LGHDT and CDR2 YNNKEL (reference sequence). This CDR3 has 13 residues. In nucleotides, the CDR3 is TGTGCCAGCAGCCAAGATAGCGGGAATGAGCAGTTCTTC. Translating gives CASSQDSGNEQFF.

V is TRBV5-5 and J is TRBJ2-1; TRBD1 matches at 7 bases. The CDR3 totals 15 residues. Trimming took 4 bases from V and 6 from J; bases not matched to a gene: 10. The germline V gene encodes CDR1 SGHKS and CDR2 YYEKEE (reference sequence). CDR3 in amino acids: CASSPFDRDGNEQFF. The DNA for the CDR3 is TGTGCCAGCAGCCCTTTTGACAGGGACGGCAATGAGCAGTTCTTC.

The rearrangement uses TRBV6-5 and TRBJ1-2; perhaps TRBD1 as D (6 bases). The CDR3 runs to 14 residues. Germline assignment: CDR1 MNHEY and CDR2 SVGAGI. V was cut by 0 bases and J by 1 base, with 6 bases left in between. The CDR3 DNA reads TGTGCCAGCAGTTACTCAGGGGGTAACTATGGCTACACCTTC. Residues: CASSYSGGNYGYTF.

V and J are TRBV12-3 or TRBV12-4 and TRBJ1-2; 7 bases line up with TRBD1. CDR3 size: 13 residues. Trimming removed 3 bases from V and 5 bases from J; junction bases left unmatched: 3. The CDR3 sequence: CASSLQQGYGYTF. The CDR3 DNA reads as TGTGCCAGCAGTTTGCAACAGGGGTATGGCTACACCTTC.

V gene TRBV19 combines with J gene TRBJ2-2; possible D gene TRBD2, 6 bases. This CDR3 spans 13 amino acids. V was pared by 7 bases and J by 10 bases, with 16 bases between. CDR1 and CDR2 (germline): LNHDA, SQIVND (reference sequence). CDR3 bases: TGTGCCAGTACCCGACTAGACCGAGCGGAGCTGTTTTTT. Translating gives CASTRLDRAELFF.

The rearrangement links TRBV5-1 to TRBJ2-2, with D possibly being TRBD2 (5 bases). With 4 bases removed from V and 0 bases from J, the gap between germline ends came to 13 bases. CDR3 length: 16 residues. CDR1 and CDR2 (germline): SGHRS, YFSETQ. The CDR3 loop is CASSPLRASNTGELFF. CDR3 in DNA: TGCGCCAGCAGCCCGTTGAGGGCGTCGAACACCGGGGAGCTGTTTTTT.

CDR3 loop: CAISESPGYEQYF. In DNA, the CDR3 is TGTGCCATCAGTGAGTCGCCGGGGTACGAGCAGTACTTC. The V and J genes are TRBV10-3 and TRBJ2-7, with D possibly TRBD2 on 5 matching bases. The CDR3 sequence is 13 residues long. Germline assignment: CDR1 ENHRY and CDR2 SYGVKD. Trimming took off 0 bases at V and 4 bases at J, with 7 bases between the two ends.

V usage is TRBV19 and J usage is TRBJ1-5, with D hard to call. The length of the CDR3 is 13 residues. The germline V and J ends were trimmed by 5 bases and 8 bases, with 13 bases remaining between them. CDR1 and CDR2 (germline): LNHDA, SQIVND (reference sequence). The DNA of the CDR3 is TGTGCCAGTAGTGGTCAGAACGTTGAGCCCCAGCATTTT. Protein: CASSGQNVEPQHF.

J is TRBJ2-2 and V is TRBV12-3 or TRBV12-4, with D tentatively TRBD1 (5 bases). The CDR3 runs to 13 residues. V was cut by 6 bases and J by 5 bases, with 10 bases left in between. The CDR3 DNA reads TGTGCCAGCAGCTCAACAGGAACCGGGGAGCTGTTTTTT. Protein product: CASSSTGTGELFF.

The genes are TRBV5-1 and TRBJ2-7; the D gene is possibly TRBD1 (5 bases). The CDR3 loop spans 13 amino acids. The V end lost 0 bases, the J end lost 4 bases, and 8 bases lay between the germline ends. From germline, CDR1 is SGHRS and CDR2 YFSETQ. CDR3 sequence: CASSLARDYEQYF. DNA for the CDR3: TGCGCCAGCAGCTTGGCCAGGGATTACGAGCAGTACTTC.

The rearrangement uses TRBV4-2 and TRBJ1-6; D possibly corresponds to TRBD1 (5 bases). The germline CDR1 and CDR2 sequences are LGHNA and YNFKEQ. This CDR3 comprises 16 residues. Trimming left V 0 bases short and J 7 bases short, with 13 bases between. In DNA, the CDR3 is TGTGCCAGCAGCCAAGAGTTAGGGGTAGTGAATTCACCCCTCCACTTT. Translation gives CASSQELGVVNSPLHF.